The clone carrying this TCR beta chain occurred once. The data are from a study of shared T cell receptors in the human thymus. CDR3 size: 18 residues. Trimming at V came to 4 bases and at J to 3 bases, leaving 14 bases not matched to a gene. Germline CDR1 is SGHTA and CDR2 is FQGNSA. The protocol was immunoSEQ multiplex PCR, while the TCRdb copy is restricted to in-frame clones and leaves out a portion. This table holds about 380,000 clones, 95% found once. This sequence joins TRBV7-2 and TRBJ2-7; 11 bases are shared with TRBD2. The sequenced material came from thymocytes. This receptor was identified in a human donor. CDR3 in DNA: TGTGCCAGCAGCTCGAACCGACTAGCGGGGCCCCCTCTCTACGAGCAGTACTTC. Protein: CASSSNRLAGPPLYEQYF.